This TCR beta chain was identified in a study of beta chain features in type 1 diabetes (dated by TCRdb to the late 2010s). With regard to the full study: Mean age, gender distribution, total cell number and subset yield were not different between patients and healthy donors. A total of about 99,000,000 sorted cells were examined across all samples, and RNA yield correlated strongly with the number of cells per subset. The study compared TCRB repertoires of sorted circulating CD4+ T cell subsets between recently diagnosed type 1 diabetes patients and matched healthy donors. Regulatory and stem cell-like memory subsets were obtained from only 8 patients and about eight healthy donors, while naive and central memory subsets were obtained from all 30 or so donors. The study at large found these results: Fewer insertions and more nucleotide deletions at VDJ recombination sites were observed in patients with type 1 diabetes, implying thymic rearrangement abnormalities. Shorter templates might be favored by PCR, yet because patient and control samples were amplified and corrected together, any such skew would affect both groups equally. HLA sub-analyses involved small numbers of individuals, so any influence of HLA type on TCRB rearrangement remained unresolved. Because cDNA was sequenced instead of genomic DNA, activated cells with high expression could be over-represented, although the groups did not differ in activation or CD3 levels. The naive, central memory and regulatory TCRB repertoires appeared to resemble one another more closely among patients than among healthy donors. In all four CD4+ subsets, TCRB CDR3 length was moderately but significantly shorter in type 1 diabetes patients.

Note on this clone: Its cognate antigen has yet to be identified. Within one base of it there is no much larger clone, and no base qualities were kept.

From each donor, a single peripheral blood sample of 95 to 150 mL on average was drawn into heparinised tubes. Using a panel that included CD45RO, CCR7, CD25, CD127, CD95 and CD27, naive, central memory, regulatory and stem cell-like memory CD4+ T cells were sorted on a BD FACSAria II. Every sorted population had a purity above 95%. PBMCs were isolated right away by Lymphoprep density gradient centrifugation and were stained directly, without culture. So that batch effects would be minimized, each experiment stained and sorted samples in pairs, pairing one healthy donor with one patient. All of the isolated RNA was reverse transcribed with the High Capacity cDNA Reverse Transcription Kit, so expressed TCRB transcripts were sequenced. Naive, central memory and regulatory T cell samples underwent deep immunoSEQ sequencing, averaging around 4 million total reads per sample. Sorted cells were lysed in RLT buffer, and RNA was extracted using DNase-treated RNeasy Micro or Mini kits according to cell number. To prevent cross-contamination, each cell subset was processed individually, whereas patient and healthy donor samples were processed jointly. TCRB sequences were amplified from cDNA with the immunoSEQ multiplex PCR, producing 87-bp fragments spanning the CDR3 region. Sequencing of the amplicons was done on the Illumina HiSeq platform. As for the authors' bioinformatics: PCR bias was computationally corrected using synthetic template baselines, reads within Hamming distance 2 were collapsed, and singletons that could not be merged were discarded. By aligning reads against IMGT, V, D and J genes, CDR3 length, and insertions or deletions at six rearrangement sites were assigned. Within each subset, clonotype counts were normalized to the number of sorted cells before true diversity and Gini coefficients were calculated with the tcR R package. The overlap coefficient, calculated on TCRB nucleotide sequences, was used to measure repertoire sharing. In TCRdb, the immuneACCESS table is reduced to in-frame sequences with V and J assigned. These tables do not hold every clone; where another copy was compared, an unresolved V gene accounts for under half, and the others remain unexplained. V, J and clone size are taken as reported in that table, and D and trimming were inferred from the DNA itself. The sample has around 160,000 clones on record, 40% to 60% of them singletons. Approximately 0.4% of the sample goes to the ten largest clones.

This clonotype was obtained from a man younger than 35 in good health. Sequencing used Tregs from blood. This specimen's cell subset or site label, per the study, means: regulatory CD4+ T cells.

The DNA sequence is given as TGTGCCAGCAGCCAAGGTCTAGCGGGCACCTCCTACGAGCAGTACTTC. The translation is CASSQGLAGTSYEQYF. Recombination connected TRBV4-2 to TRBJ2-5; 8 middle bases align to TRBD2. Matching the DNA end better, TRBJ2-7 makes the J call doubtful. Sequences LGHNA (CDR1) and YNFKEQ (CDR2) are obtained from the germline V gene. Spanning cysteine to phenylalanine, the CDR3 consists of 16 amino acids. Only CDR3 DNA is held: 48 bases, read in frame from base 1.